The subject of this entry is one TCR beta chain. Its specificity is unknown. One entry per CDR3 protein results from TCRdb running MiXCR on the 5' RACE reads. The sample lists about 300,000 distinct CDR3 sequences, around 7.3% seen once, with about a sixth in the top ten. Germline V gene data show CDR1 as LGHDT and CDR2 as YNNKEL (reference sequence). V lost 6 bases to trimming and J lost 5 bases; unmatched junction nucleotides: 15. The CDR3 extends over 17 amino acids. The source of the sample is a study of T cells after yellow fever vaccination. Overall study results and limits: Boosting was followed by the reappearance of most primary-vaccination clones (around 96% CD4, more than 70% CD8).

This specimen was PBMCs, taken 35 to 50 days after the first yellow fever vaccination. V and J are TRBV3-1 and TRBJ2-5; TRBD2 agrees at 10 bases. This TCR was recovered from a man aged 18 to 29 who received the YFV17D yellow fever vaccine. The CDR3 loop reads CASSRPTSGLKGETQYF. The DNA of the CDR3 is TGTGCCAGCAGTCGACCGACTAGCGGGTTAAAAGGGGAGACCCAGTACTTC.